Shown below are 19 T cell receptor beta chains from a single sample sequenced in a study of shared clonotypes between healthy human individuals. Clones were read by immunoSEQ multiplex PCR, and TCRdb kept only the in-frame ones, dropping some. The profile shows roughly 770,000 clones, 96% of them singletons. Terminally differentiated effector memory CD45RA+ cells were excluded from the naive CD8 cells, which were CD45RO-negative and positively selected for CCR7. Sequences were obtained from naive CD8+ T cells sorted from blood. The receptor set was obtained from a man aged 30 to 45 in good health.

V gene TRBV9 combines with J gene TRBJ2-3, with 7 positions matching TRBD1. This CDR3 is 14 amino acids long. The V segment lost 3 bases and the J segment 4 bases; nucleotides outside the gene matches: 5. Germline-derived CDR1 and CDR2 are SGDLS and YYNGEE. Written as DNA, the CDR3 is TGTGCCAGCAGCGGTAGACAGGGCCCAGATACGCAGTATTTT. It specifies CASSGRQGPDTQYF.

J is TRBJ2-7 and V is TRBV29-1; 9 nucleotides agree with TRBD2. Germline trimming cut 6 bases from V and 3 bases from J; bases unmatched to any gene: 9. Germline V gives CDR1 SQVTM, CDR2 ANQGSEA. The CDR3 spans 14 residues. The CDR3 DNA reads TGCAGCGTCGTACCCGGGACTAGCAGCTACGAGCAGTACTTC. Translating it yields CSVVPGTSSYEQYF.

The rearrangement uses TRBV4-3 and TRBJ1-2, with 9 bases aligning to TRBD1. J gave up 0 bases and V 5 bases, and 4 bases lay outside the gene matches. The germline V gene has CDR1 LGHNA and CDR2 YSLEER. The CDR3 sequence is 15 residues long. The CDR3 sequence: CASSSRDRANYGYTF. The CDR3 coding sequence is TGCGCCAGCAGCTCTCGGGACAGGGCTAACTATGGCTACACCTTC.

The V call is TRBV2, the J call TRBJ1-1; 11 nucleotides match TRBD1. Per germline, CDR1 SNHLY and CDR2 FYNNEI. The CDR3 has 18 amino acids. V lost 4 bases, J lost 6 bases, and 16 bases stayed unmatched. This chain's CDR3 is CASSGHRDRGSKVAEAFF. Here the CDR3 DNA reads TGTGCCAGCAGTGGGCACCGGGACAGGGGGTCAAAGGTTGCTGAAGCTTTCTTT.

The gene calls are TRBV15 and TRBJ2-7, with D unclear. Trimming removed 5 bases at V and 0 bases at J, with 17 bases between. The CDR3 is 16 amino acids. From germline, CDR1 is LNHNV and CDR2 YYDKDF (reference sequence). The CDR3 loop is CATSQHRSPLSYEQYF. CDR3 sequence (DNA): TGTGCCACCAGCCAACACAGATCCCCACTCTCCTACGAGCAGTACTTC.

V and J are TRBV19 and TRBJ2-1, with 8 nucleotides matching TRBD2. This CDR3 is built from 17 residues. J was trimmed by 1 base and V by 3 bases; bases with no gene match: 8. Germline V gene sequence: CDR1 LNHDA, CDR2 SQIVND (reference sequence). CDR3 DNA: TGTGCCAGTAGTATTGGGTCGGGAGGGCAATCCTACAATGAGCAGTTCTTC. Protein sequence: CASSIGSGGQSYNEQFF.

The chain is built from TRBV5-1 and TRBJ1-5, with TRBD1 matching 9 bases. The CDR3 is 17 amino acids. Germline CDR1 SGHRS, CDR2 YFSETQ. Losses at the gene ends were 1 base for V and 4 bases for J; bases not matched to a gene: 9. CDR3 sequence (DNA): TGCGCCAGCAGCTTGAGTTGGACAGGGGAGGGAAATCAGCCCCAGCATTTT. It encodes CASSLSWTGEGNQPQHF.

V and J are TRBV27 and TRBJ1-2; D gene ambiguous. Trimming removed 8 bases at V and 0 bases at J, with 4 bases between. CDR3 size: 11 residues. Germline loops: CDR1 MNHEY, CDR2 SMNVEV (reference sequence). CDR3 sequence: CASRSNYGYTF. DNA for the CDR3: TGTGCCAGCCGATCTAACTATGGCTACACCTTC.

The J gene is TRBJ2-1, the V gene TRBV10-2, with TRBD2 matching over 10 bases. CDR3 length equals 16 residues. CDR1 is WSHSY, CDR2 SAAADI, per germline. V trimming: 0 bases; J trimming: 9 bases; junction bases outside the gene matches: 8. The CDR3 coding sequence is TGCGCCAGCAGTGAGTCGCGCACTAGCGGGACCGTTGAGCAGTTCTTC. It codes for CASSESRTSGTVEQFF.

Written as DNA, the CDR3 is TGTGCCAGCTACGACTCTGGAAGGGATACGCAGTATTTT. Protein: CASYDSGRDTQYF. The rearrangement uses TRBV27 and TRBJ2-3; D unresolved. CDR3 size: 13 residues. Germline-derived CDR1 and CDR2 are MNHEY and SMNVEV (reference sequence). Trimming left V 8 bases short and J 6 bases short, with 15 bases between.

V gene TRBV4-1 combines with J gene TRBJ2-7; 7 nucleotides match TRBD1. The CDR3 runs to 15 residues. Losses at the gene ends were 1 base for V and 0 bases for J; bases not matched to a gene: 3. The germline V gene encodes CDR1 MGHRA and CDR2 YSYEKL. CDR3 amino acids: CASSQAGTVSYEQYF. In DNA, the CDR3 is TGCGCCAGCAGCCAAGCCGGGACAGTCTCCTACGAGCAGTACTTC.

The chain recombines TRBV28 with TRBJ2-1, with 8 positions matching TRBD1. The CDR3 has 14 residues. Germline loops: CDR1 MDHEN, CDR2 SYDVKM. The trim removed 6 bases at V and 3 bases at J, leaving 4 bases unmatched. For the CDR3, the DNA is TGTGCCAGCAGCCGCGGACAGGGCTACAATGAGCAGTTCTTC. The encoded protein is CASSRGQGYNEQFF. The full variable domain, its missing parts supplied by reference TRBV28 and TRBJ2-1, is DVKVTQSSRYLVKRTGEKVFLECVQDMDHENMFWYRQDPGLGLRLIYFSYDVKMKEKGDIPEGYSVSREKKERFSLILESASTNQTSMYLCASSRGQGYNEQFFGPGTRLTVL.

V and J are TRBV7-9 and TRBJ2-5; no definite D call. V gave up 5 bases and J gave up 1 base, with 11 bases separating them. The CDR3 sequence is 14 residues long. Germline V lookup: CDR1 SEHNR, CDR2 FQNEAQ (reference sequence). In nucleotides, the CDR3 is TGTGCCAGCAGCGTTACCCCGGGCCAAGAGACCCAGTACTTC. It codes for CASSVTPGQETQYF.

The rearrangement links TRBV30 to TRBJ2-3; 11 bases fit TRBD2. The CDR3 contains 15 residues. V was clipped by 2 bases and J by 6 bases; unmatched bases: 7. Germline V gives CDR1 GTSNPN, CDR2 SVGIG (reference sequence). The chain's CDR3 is CAWSYSGRATDTQYF. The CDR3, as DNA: TGTGCCTGGAGTTATAGCGGGAGGGCTACTGATACGCAGTATTTT.

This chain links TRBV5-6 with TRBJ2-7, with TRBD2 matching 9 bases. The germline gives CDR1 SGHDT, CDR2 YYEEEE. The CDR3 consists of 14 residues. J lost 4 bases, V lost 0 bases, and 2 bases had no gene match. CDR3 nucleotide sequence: TGTGCCAGCAGCTTGGGACTAGCGGAGTACGAGCAGTACTTC. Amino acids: CASSLGLAEYEQYF.

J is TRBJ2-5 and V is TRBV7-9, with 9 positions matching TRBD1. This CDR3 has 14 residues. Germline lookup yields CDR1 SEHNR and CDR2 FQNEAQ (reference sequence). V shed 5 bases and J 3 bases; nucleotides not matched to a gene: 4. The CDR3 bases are TGTGCCAGCAGCACGGGACAGGGTGAAGAGACCCAGTACTTC. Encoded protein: CASSTGQGEETQYF.

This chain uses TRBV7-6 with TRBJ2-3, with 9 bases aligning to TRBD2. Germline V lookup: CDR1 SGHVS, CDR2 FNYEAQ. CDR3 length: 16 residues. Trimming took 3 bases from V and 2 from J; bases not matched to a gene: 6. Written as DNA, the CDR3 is TGTGCCAGCAGCTTGCGGCGGGAGGGATACACAGATACGCAGTATTTT. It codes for CASSLRREGYTDTQYF. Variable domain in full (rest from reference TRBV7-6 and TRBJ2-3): GAGVSQSPRYKVTKRGQDVALRCDPISGHVSLYWYRQALGQGPEFLTYFNYEAQQDKSGLPNDRFSAERPEGSISTLTIQRTEQRDSAMYRCASSLRREGYTDTQYFGPGTRLTVL.

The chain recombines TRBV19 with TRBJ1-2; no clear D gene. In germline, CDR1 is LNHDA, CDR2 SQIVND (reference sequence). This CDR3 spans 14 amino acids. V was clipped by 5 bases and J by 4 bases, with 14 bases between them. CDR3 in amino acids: CASSSAVRGYGYTF. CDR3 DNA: TGTGCCAGTAGTTCGGCGGTAAGAGGCTATGGCTACACCTTC.

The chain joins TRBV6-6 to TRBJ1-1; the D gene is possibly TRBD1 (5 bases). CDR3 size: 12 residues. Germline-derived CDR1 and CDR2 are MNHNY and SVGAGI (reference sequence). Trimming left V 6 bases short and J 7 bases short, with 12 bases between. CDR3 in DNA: TGTGCCAGCAGCAGCGACAGCTTTGAAGCTTTCTTT. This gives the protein CASSSDSFEAFF.